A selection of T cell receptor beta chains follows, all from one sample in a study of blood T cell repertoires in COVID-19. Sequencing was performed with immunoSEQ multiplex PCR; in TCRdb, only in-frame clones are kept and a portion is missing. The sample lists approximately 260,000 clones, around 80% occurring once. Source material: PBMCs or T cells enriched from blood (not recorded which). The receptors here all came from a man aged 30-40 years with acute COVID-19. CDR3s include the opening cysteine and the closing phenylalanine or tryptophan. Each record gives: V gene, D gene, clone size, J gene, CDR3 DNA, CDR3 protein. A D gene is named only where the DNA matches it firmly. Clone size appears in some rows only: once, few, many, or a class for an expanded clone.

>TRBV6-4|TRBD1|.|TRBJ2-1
TGTGCCAGCAGTGTACAGCCGGGACAGGGTGCCGATGAGCAGTTCTTC
CASSVQPGQGADEQFF
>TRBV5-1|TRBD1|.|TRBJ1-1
TGTGCCAGCAGCCACACAGGGGACACTGAAGCTTTCTTT
CASSHTGDTEAFF
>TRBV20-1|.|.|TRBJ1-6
TGCAGTGCACCGGACAGACGTCACTTT
CSAPDRRHF
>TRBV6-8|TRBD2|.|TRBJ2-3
TGTGCCAGAAACGGGGGGGCCCGAGATACGCAGTATTTT
CARNGGARDTQYF
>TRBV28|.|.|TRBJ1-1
TGTGCCAGCGTCTCCAGAGGGAGGGGCACTGAAGCTTTCTTT
CASVSRGRGTEAFF
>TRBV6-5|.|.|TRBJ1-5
TGTGCCAGCTCCGCAGGGATCAATCAGCCCCAGCATTTT
CASSAGINQPQHF
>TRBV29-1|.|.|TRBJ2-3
TGCAGCGGGAGGGAAACAGATACGCAGTATTTT
CSGRETDTQYF
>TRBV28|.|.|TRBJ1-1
TGTGCCAGCAGCCTAGTTAACACTGAAGCTTTCTTT
CASSLVNTEAFF
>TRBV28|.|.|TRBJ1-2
TGTGCCAGCAGTTACAGTAACGGCTACACCTTC
CASSYSNGYTF
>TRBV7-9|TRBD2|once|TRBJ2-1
TGTGCCAGCAGCTCCCTAGCGGGGGGAGGGAATGAGCAGTTCTTC
CASSSLAGGGNEQFF
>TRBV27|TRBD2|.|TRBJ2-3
TGTGCCAGCAGTCCCCTAGCGGGAGGAAGCACAGATACGCAGTATTTT
CASSPLAGGSTDTQYF
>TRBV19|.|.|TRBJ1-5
TGTGCCAGTAGCGAATATCAGGGAAATCAGCCCCAGCATTTT
CASSEYQGNQPQHF
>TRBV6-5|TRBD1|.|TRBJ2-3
TGTGCCAGCAGTTTTCAGGGGGCAGATACGCAGTATTTT
CASSFQGADTQYF
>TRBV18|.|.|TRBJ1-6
TGTGCCAGCTCACCACTCGGGGATTCACCCCTCCACTTT
CASSPLGDSPLHF
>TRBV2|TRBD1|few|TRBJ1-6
TGTGCCAGCAGTGCCCGGACAGGGGGCCACTTT
CASSARTGGHF
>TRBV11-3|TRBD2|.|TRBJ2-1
TGTGCCAGCAGCTTAGATCGTGGGGCACCAGCGGGAGATAATGAGCAGTTCTTC
CASSLDRGAPAGDNEQFF
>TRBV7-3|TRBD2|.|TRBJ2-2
TGTGCCAGCAGCACCGGGACTAGCGGGAGAACCGGGGAGCTGTTTTTT
CASSTGTSGRTGELFF
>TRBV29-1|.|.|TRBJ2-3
TGCAGCGTTGAATTCGGGGATACGCAGTATTTT
CSVEFGDTQYF
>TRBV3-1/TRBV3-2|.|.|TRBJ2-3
TGTGCCAGCAGCCAAGATAGCGGTTTTCCAGATACGCAGTATTTT
CASSQDSGFPDTQYF
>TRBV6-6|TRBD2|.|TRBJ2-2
TGTGCCAGCAGAGGGCTAGCGGGGGATCATGGCGGGGAGCTGTTTTTT
CASRGLAGDHGGELFF
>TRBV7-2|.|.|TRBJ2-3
TGTGCCAGCAGCTTAGCGCGGGTAAATACGCAGTATTTT
CASSLARVNTQYF
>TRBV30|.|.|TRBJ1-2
TGTGCCTGGAGAGACAGACTCTATGGCTACACCTTC
CAWRDRLYGYTF
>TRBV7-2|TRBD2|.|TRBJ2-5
TGTGCCAGCAGCCAAGCGGGGACTTCTGGGACCCAGTACTTC
CASSQAGTSGTQYF
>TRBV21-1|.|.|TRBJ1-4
TGTGCCAGCAGCAAGAACCTGGGTGGGCCAGAGCTTAATGAAAAACTGTTTTTT
CASSKNLGGPELNEKLFF
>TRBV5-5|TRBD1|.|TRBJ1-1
TGTGCCAGCACCCATCCTCGCGGGACAGTCACTAACACTGAAGCTTTCTTT
CASTHPRGTVTNTEAFF
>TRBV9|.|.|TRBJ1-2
TGTGCCAGCAGCGCACCTAGAGACGGTAACTATGGCTACACCTTC
CASSAPRDGNYGYTF
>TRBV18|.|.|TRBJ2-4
TGTGCCAGCTCCCCTTCCGACAGCCTAAAAAACATTCAGTACTTC
CASSPSDSLKNIQYF
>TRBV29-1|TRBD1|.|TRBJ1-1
TGCAGCGGACGACAGGGGAACACTGAAGCTTTCTTT
CSGRQGNTEAFF
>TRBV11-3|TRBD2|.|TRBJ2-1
TGTGCCAGCAGCCAAGGTGGGACTAGCGGGAGAGGGGAGCAGTTCTTC
CASSQGGTSGRGEQFF